Each of the 26 T cell receptor beta chains below was sequenced from the same sample in a study of cytomegalovirus exposure and HLA in healthy donors. Primers included in the PCR were 60 Vbeta and 13 Jbeta primers. Repertoires were generated with immunoSEQ multiplex PCR, while TCRdb's copy carries only in-frame clones and drops some. The sample carries about 160,000 clones, 80% to 85% recorded once. The sequencing sample was made of PBMCs. The source is a man aged 50-59 years in good health and CMV-seropositive.

This clone appeared a few times. This chain uses TRBV5-1 with TRBJ2-5, with TRBD1 as a possible D gene (5 bases). V dropped 2 bases and J dropped 1 base, with 9 bases sitting between them. The CDR3 runs to 14 residues. Per the germline V gene, CDR1 is SGHRS and CDR2 is YFSETQ. In DNA form, the CDR3 reads TGCGCCAGCAGCTTTGGACAACCCCAAGAGACCCAGTACTTC. This sequence encodes CASSFGQPQETQYF.

This clone appeared a few times. The chain couples TRBV5-4 to TRBJ2-3; TRBD1 is a possible D gene (5 bases). From germline, CDR1 is SGHNT and CDR2 YYREEE (reference sequence). Trimming took 1 base from V and 4 from J, leaving 7 bases between them. This CDR3 comprises 13 residues. The CDR3 loop reads CASSLQGADTQYF. As DNA, the CDR3 is TGTGCCAGCAGCTTGCAGGGCGCAGATACGCAGTATTTT.

This clone was counted a few times. The rearrangement links TRBV7-2 to TRBJ2-2; a possible D gene is TRBD1 (5 bases). V was clipped by 1 base and J by 7 bases, with 7 bases between them. The CDR3 runs 13 residues. Germline V lookup: CDR1 SGHTA, CDR2 FQGNSA. The CDR3 sequence is CASSLGTGGELFF. CDR3 bases: TGTGCCAGCAGCTTAGGAACAGGCGGGGAGCTGTTTTTT.

This clone was seen more than once but under ten times. This sequence joins TRBV27 and TRBJ2-7, with 9 bases fitting TRBD1. The V segment lost 3 bases and the J segment 2 bases; nucleotides outside the gene matches: 8. Germline values: CDR1 MNHEY, CDR2 SMNVEV (reference sequence). This CDR3 region has 16 residues. CDR3 loop: CASSLGGTGKTYEQYF. The CDR3 DNA reads TGTGCCAGCAGTTTGGGAGGGACAGGGAAAACCTACGAGCAGTACTTC.

The chain carries TRBV10-3 and TRBJ2-1; TRBD1 aligns across 7 bases. CDR1 is ENHRY, CDR2 SYGVKD, per germline. The junction had 2 bases not matched to a gene; V was cut back by 3 bases and J by 9 bases. The CDR3 covers 12 residues. CDR3 loop: CAISDRDSEQFF. CDR3 DNA: TGTGCCATCAGTGATCGGGACAGTGAGCAGTTCTTC.

The chain couples TRBV5-5 to TRBJ2-5, with a tentative D call TRBD2 (6 bases). V lost 4 bases and J lost 5, with 18 bases in between. The germline V gene encodes CDR1 SGHKS and CDR2 YYEKEE (reference sequence). The CDR3 length is 15 residues. DNA of the CDR3: TGTGCCAGCAGCCTCGACGCGGCCCGGGGGGAGACCCAGTACTTC. Protein product: CASSLDAARGETQYF.

This clone was picked up a small number of times. V is TRBV6-5 and J is TRBJ2-3; TRBD2 agrees at 15 bases. In germline, CDR1 is MNHEY, CDR2 SVGAGI. The J segment lost 4 bases and the V segment lost 8 bases, leaving 4 bases of the junction unmatched. This CDR3 is 15 amino acids long. This CDR3 is CASEGLAGGADTQYF. In nucleotides, the CDR3 is TGTGCCAGCGAGGGACTAGCGGGGGGAGCAGATACGCAGTATTTT.

This clone was observed a single time. The chain joins TRBV28 to TRBJ2-5, with 10 bases that match TRBD2. The end of the DNA aligns better with TRBJ2-7, so the J call may be wrong. Germline values: CDR1 MDHEN, CDR2 SYDVKM. The CDR3 length is 16 residues. The chain's CDR3 is CASSFSGLAGAFEQYF. In nucleotides, the CDR3 is TGTGCCAGCAGTTTTTCAGGTCTAGCGGGAGCATTCGAGCAGTACTTC.

This chain uses TRBV7-9 with TRBJ2-5, with a tentative D call TRBD2 (6 bases). Looked up from germline, CDR1 is SEHNR and CDR2 is FQNEAQ (reference sequence). The V gene lost 1 base and the J gene lost 2 bases, with 11 bases spanning the gap. This CDR3 region has 15 residues. The CDR3 spells CASSLDFGGQETQYF. CDR3 DNA: TGTGCCAGCAGCTTAGATTTCGGGGGTCAAGAGACCCAGTACTTC.

This rearrangement joins TRBV27 to TRBJ2-7; TRBD2 might be the D (6 bases). Germline loops: CDR1 MNHEY, CDR2 SMNVEV (reference sequence). Trimming left V 2 bases short and J 4 bases short, with 12 bases between. This CDR3 has 14 residues. For the CDR3, the DNA is TGTGCCAGCAGTTTAGAAGGACGGGAGTACGAGCAGTACTTC. Translated, it gives CASSLEGREYEQYF.

The CDR3 DNA reads as TGTGCCAGCAGTTCAGGGGGGACCCCCTACGAGCAGTACTTC. Translated, it gives CASSSGGTPYEQYF. This chain connects TRBV28 to TRBJ2-7, with a weak D call TRBD1 (7 bases). The CDR3 runs 14 residues. Germline loops: CDR1 MDHEN, CDR2 SYDVKM. Deletions cut 4 bases from V and 2 bases from J, with 12 bases between.

The gene calls are TRBV5-5 and TRBJ1-2; 9 bases are a match to TRBD1. The V gene end was trimmed by 4 bases and the J gene end by 5 bases; junction bases not matched to a gene: 6. CDR3 size: 14 residues. CDR1 and CDR2 from the germline V gene are SGHKS and YYEKEE (reference sequence). The CDR3 nucleotides read TGTGCCAGCAGCCTGACAGGGGGAAGGTATGGCTACACCTTC. Translated, it gives CASSLTGGRYGYTF.

V gene TRBV28 combines with J gene TRBJ2-2; 11 bases map to TRBD2. The V segment lost 3 bases and the J segment 9 bases; nucleotides outside the gene matches: 12. From germline, CDR1 is MDHEN and CDR2 SYDVKM. This CDR3 contains 17 residues. The CDR3 coding sequence is TGTGCCAGCAGTTTGCCGCAGGGACTAGCGGACAGTCGGGAGCTGTTTTTT. Translation gives CASSLPQGLADSRELFF.

V gene TRBV7-2 combines with J gene TRBJ2-6; 11 bases are shared with TRBD2. Germline lookup yields CDR1 SGHTA and CDR2 FQGNSA. Trimming cost V 5 bases and J 0 bases; bases outside gene matches: 6. CDR3 length: 18 amino acids. Here the CDR3 reads CASSETSGALSGANVLTF. The DNA for the CDR3 is TGTGCCAGCAGCGAGACTAGCGGGGCCCTCTCTGGGGCCAACGTCCTGACTTTC.

The rearrangement uses TRBV19 and TRBJ1-1; tentatively, D is TRBD1 (5 bases). The germline V and J ends were trimmed by 3 bases and 4 bases, with 18 bases remaining between them. The CDR3 is made up of 16 amino acids. Germline loops: CDR1 LNHDA, CDR2 SQIVND (reference sequence). CDR3 in amino acids: CASSILGGGRGTEAFF. The DNA for the CDR3 is TGTGCCAGTAGTATTTTGGGGGGGGGAAGAGGCACTGAAGCTTTCTTT.

This sequence joins TRBV6-5 and TRBJ2-2, with 10 positions matching TRBD1. The CDR3 covers 15 residues. V dropped 4 bases and J dropped 6; count of bases not matched to a gene: 5. Germline-derived CDR1 and CDR2 are MNHEY and SVGAGI. CDR3 residues: CASSFDRGHAGELFF. The CDR3 nucleotides are TGTGCCAGCAGTTTCGACAGGGGGCACGCCGGGGAGCTGTTTTTT.

The chain joins TRBV27 to TRBJ2-7; 10 bases fit TRBD2. The ends lost 9 bases at V and 3 bases at J; junction bases unmatched: 5. Germline V lookup: CDR1 MNHEY, CDR2 SMNVEV (reference sequence). The CDR3 covers 13 residues. In DNA, the CDR3 is TGTGCCAGTTCCCGGACTAGCGGCTACGAGCAGTACTTC. Translation: CASSRTSGYEQYF.

This rearrangement joins TRBV2 to TRBJ2-2, with D unclear. Germline CDR1 and CDR2: SNHLY and FYNNEI. The CDR3 totals 15 residues. V shed 6 bases and J shed 0 bases, with 11 bases lying between them. This chain's CDR3 is CASSRKPTNTGELFF. The CDR3 DNA follows: TGTGCCAGCAGCAGGAAACCTACGAACACCGGGGAGCTGTTTTTT. The variable domain in full, completed from reference TRBV2 and TRBJ2-2, reads EPEVTQTPSHQVTQMGQEVILRCVPISNHLYFYWYRQILGQKVEFLVSFYNNEISEKSEIFDDQFSVERPDGSNFTLKIRSTKLEDSAMYFCASSRKPTNTGELFFGEGSRLTVL.

This chain connects TRBV6-5 to TRBJ1-4; 7 positions agree with TRBD1. Trimming took 4 bases from V and 7 from J; bases not matched to a gene: 9. CDR3 length: 15 residues. Germline lookup yields CDR1 MNHEY and CDR2 SVGAGI. CDR3 DNA sequence: TGTGCCAGCAGTTCTCAGGGGGGCAGCGGTGAAAAACTGTTTTTT. Protein product: CASSSQGGSGEKLFF.

The rearrangement uses TRBV4-1 and TRBJ2-7, with 7 bases lining up with TRBD2. CDR1 and CDR2 from the germline V gene are MGHRA and YSYEKL. CDR3 length: 13 residues. V gave up 3 bases and J gave up 7 bases; unmatched junction bases: 6. The CDR3 DNA is TGCGCCAGCAGCCACCTCCTCGGGGGGGAGCAGTACTTC. Its translation: CASSHLLGGEQYF.

This clone was detected once. The chain employs TRBV5-1 and TRBJ2-2; unclear D gene. Trimming took 0 bases from V and 2 from J, leaving 8 bases between them. The CDR3 has 15 residues. Looked up from germline, CDR1 is SGHRS and CDR2 is YFSETQ. The DNA of the CDR3 is TGCGCCAGCAGCTTGGATCTAGTCAACACCGGGGAGCTGTTTTTT. Protein: CASSLDLVNTGELFF.

J is TRBJ2-1 and V is TRBV11-2, with 9 bases fitting TRBD2. Germline V CDR1 and CDR2: SGHAT, FQNNGV. The CDR3 spans 14 residues. The J segment lost 5 bases and the V segment lost 3 bases, leaving 2 bases of the junction unmatched. For the CDR3, the DNA is TGTGCCAGCAGCTTTGGACTAGCGAACAATGAGCAGTTCTTC. This sequence encodes CASSFGLANNEQFF. The variable domain in full, with the rest retrieved from reference TRBV11-2 and TRBJ2-1, is EAGVAQSPRYKIIEKRQSVAFWCNPISGHATLYWYQQILGQGPKLLIQFQNNGVVDDSQLPKDRFSAERLKGVDSTLKIQPAKLEDSAVYLCASSFGLANNEQFFGPGTRLTVL.

The V gene is TRBV9, the J gene TRBJ2-1; the D gene is possibly TRBD2 (6 bases). CDR1 is SGDLS, CDR2 YYNGEE, per germline. V dropped 0 bases and J dropped 4 bases, with 17 bases sitting between them. This CDR3 spans 17 amino acids. The CDR3 coding sequence is TGTGCCAGCAGCGTAGGGTTCGGGAGACAAAAGTACAATGAGCAGTTCTTC. Translating gives CASSVGFGRQKYNEQFF.

CDR3 sequence (DNA): TGTGCCAGCAGTTTGGGGAGACATCAGCCCCAGCATTTT. Translating gives CASSLGRHQPQHF. This rearrangement joins TRBV27 to TRBJ1-5, with D hard to call. Trimming stripped 3 bases from V and 5 bases from J, with 8 bases between. CDR1 is MNHEY, CDR2 SMNVEV, per germline (reference sequence). This CDR3 has 13 residues.

J is TRBJ1-6 and V is TRBV5-6; tentatively, D is TRBD1 (5 bases). The CDR3 is 17 residues long. Trimming left V 4 bases short and J 0 bases short, with 14 bases between. Germline V CDR1 and CDR2: SGHDT, YYEEEE. The chain's CDR3 is CASSIQGMSSYNSPLHF. In DNA, the CDR3 is TGTGCCAGCAGCATCCAGGGTATGAGCTCCTATAATTCACCCCTCCACTTT.

The chain joins TRBV15 to TRBJ1-1; D perhaps matches TRBD1 (6 bases). Germline V gene data show CDR1 as LNHNV and CDR2 as YYDKDF (reference sequence). Trimming left V 2 bases short and J 2 bases short, with 12 bases between. The CDR3 length is 15 residues. The CDR3 DNA reads as TGTGCCACCAGCAGACCGGGACAATTAAACACTGAAGCTTTCTTT. Encoded protein: CATSRPGQLNTEAFF.